The clone carrying this T cell receptor (beta chain) showed up just once. Its antigen is not identified. This sample is drawn from a study of T cell responses to AZD1222 COVID-19 vaccine. With 5 bases removed from V and 1 base from J, the gap between germline ends came to 8 bases. This CDR3 has 13 amino acids. The germline gives CDR1 SGHTA, CDR2 FQGTGA. TCRdb's copy holds only in-frame clones and misses some; the assay was immunoSEQ multiplex PCR. The sample records more than 150,000 clones, 85% to 90% being singletons. Whole-study results and caveats: The donor cohort was predominantly white British with a female majority, and clonal diversity may have been underestimated.

The chain is built from TRBV7-3 and TRBJ1-1; weak D call: TRBD1 (5 bases). Specimen: peripheral blood, collected on day 0 of AZD1222 vaccination. The clonotype originates from an adult in good health. Here the CDR3 reads CASSRGRNTEAFF. The CDR3, as DNA: TGTGCCAGCAGCAGGGGCAGGAACACTGAAGCTTTCTTT.